The clone carrying this T cell receptor beta chain was seen at least ten times. What it binds is unknown. The data originate from a study of T cells in Graves' hyperthyroidism and ophthalmopathy. The TCR beta CDR3 regions underwent amplification using RNA transcripts as the source. With the HTBI primer set, the TCR CDR3 went through a first round of RT-PCR. TCRdb re-derived calls from the multiplex PCR reads in MiXCR, one entry per CDR3 protein. In the table there are nearly 750,000 distinct CDR3 sequences, around 40% of which are singletons. The V end lost 2 bases, the J end lost 6 bases, and 11 bases lay between the germline ends. This CDR3 is built from 12 residues. In germline, CDR1 is DFQATT, CDR2 SNEGSKA (reference sequence). Disease duration under 2 months; hyperthyroidism patients were aged 18 to 65. It was uncontrolled infection, other autoimmune disease, pregnancy or lactation that excluded patients.

Study-level results: Ophthalmopathy prediction by the model preceded onset by a median about 6 months. Blood also held most thyroid clonotypes expanded beyond 0.001.

The receptor's source is a woman between 35 and 50 years old with Graves' hyperthyroidism. V and J are TRBV20-1 and TRBJ2-7; the D is unclear. Input material: blood. The CDR3 sequence is CSARLDGGEQYF. For the CDR3, the DNA is TGCAGTGCTAGACTAGACGGTGGCGAGCAGTACTTC.